The 25 T cell receptor beta chains in this list originate from one sample, sequenced in a study of blood T cell repertoires in COVID-19. Using immunoSEQ multiplex PCR, the repertoire was profiled, and TCRdb retains in-frame clones only, with some absent. The sample has some 250,000 clones, about 80% seen once; the top ten hold 2.5% to 4%. Sequencing used peripheral blood. These receptors all come from a woman of 80 years or more with acute or convalescent COVID-19.

V and J are TRBV7-9 and TRBJ1-2, with 7 bases that match TRBD1. Per the germline V gene, CDR1 is SEHNR and CDR2 is FQNEAQ (reference sequence). Trimming cost V 4 bases and J 4 bases; bases outside gene matches: 3. The length of the CDR3 is 13 residues. CDR3 in amino acids: CASSYGQAYGYTF. CDR3 nucleotide sequence: TGTGCCAGCAGCTACGGACAGGCCTATGGCTACACCTTC.

The J gene is TRBJ1-5, the V gene TRBV19; tentatively, D is TRBD1 (6 bases). The CDR3 loop spans 16 amino acids. The germline gives CDR1 LNHDA, CDR2 SQIVND (reference sequence). V lost 6 bases and J lost 9, with 24 bases in between. As DNA, the CDR3 is TGTGCCAGTAGCATAACCCCGGGACAAACCTCATCGCCCCAGCATTTT. It translates to CASSITPGQTSSPQHF.

The chain uses TRBV10-3 and TRBJ2-2; 7 positions match TRBD1. Germline V gene data show CDR1 as ENHRY and CDR2 as SYGVKD. V was pared by 6 bases and J by 1 base, with 5 bases of the junction left unmatched. The CDR3 runs to 15 residues. CDR3 protein: CAISRGQVNTGELFF. The DNA of the CDR3 is TGTGCCATCAGCCGAGGACAGGTGAACACCGGGGAGCTGTTTTTT.

This chain joins TRBV12-3 or TRBV12-4 and TRBJ2-1; D is unclear. The CDR3 loop spans 12 amino acids. V lost 6 bases and J 5 bases, leaving 8 bases between the germline ends. CDR3 coding DNA: TGTGCCAGCAGATCACAGCACAATGAGCAGTTCTTC. It specifies CASRSQHNEQFF.

This clone has more than one count but fewer than ten. The J gene is TRBJ1-2, the V gene TRBV10-3; D is perhaps TRBD1 (6 bases). In germline, CDR1 is ENHRY, CDR2 SYGVKD. V lost 7 bases to trimming and J lost 0 bases, with 15 bases between them. There are 15 residues in the CDR3. CDR3 bases: TGTGCCATCACCGAACGGGACACCGCTAACTATGGCTACACCTTC. It translates to CAITERDTANYGYTF.

This clone was detected many times. The chain links TRBV19 to TRBJ1-3; TRBD1 matches 8 bases. The J segment lost 4 bases and the V segment lost 5 bases, leaving 10 bases of the junction unmatched. The CDR3 is 16 residues long. The germline gives CDR1 LNHDA, CDR2 SQIVND (reference sequence). The DNA for the CDR3 is TGTGCCAGTAGTTCGTCGACAGGGGCGGGCGGAAACACCATATATTTT. It translates to CASSSSTGAGGNTIYF.

The chain carries TRBV7-9 and TRBJ2-1; 7 nucleotides line up with TRBD2. Germline CDR1 reads SEHNR; CDR2 reads FQNEAQ (reference sequence). The V segment lost 5 bases and the J segment 9 bases; nucleotides outside the gene matches: 13. CDR3 size: 15 residues. In DNA form, the CDR3 reads TGTGCCAGCAGCCTAAGTGCGGGGGAGGGGAGTGAGCAGTTCTTC. Amino acid sequence: CASSLSAGEGSEQFF. Full variable domain (outside the CDR3, taken from reference TRBV7-9 and TRBJ2-1): DTGVSQNPRHKITKRGQNVTFRCDPISEHNRLYWYRQTLGQGPEFLTYFQNEAQLEKSRLLSDRFSAERPKGSFSTLEIQRTEQGDSAMYLCASSLSAGEGSEQFFGPGTRLTVL.

The chain uses TRBV7-9 and TRBJ1-3, with TRBD1 as a possible D gene (5 bases). V was cut by 1 base and J by 8 bases, with 18 bases left in between. CDR3 size: 16 residues. Germline CDR1 reads SEHNR; CDR2 reads FQNEAQ (reference sequence). This chain's CDR3 is CASSLGGGGSPHTIYF. CDR3 DNA sequence: TGTGCCAGCAGCTTAGGGGGCGGAGGGTCCCCTCACACCATATATTTT.

The rearrangement uses TRBV20-1 and TRBJ1-2, with D perhaps TRBD1 (5 bases). CDR3 size: 11 residues. Germline CDR1 is DFQATT and CDR2 is SNEGSKA (reference sequence). In DNA, the CDR3 is TGCAGCGCCCGGGGGATCTCTGGCTACACCTTC. Its protein is CSARGISGYTF.

The gene calls are TRBV6-5 and TRBJ2-5; 11 bases line up with TRBD1. The CDR3 loop spans 15 amino acids. Germline V gene lookup returns CDR1 MNHEY and CDR2 SVGAGI. J gave up 5 bases and V 6 bases, and 8 bases lay outside the gene matches. The CDR3 loop reads CASSYGQGAAETQYF. Here the CDR3 DNA reads TGTGCCAGCAGCTACGGACAGGGGGCAGCGGAGACCCAGTACTTC.

The chain joins TRBV5-6 to TRBJ1-2; 7 bases map to TRBD1. Losses at the gene ends were 4 bases for V and 5 bases for J; bases not matched to a gene: 8. This CDR3 has 14 residues. Germline lookup yields CDR1 SGHDT and CDR2 YYEEEE. CDR3 nucleotide sequence: TGTGCCAGCAGCGGAAAGGGGGCCTTATATGGCTACACCTTC. It specifies CASSGKGALYGYTF.

The chain joins TRBV2 to TRBJ2-2; D is possibly TRBD1 (6 bases). V lost 6 bases, J lost 6 bases, and 14 bases lay in between. The V gene's germline CDR1 is SNHLY and CDR2 FYNNEI. The CDR3 spans 14 residues. The CDR3 loop is CASSETPGAGELFF. In DNA form, the CDR3 reads TGTGCCAGCAGCGAAACACCAGGGGCCGGGGAGCTGTTTTTT.

This chain uses TRBV18 with TRBJ2-1, with 7 bases identical to TRBD2. The V and J ends lost 3 bases and 3 bases, in that order; junction bases with no gene match: 5. CDR3 length: 15 residues. Germline CDR1 reads KGHSH; CDR2 reads LQKENI. The CDR3 here is CASSPGGVGYNEQFF. The CDR3 nucleotides are TGTGCCAGCTCACCGGGGGGGGTAGGCTACAATGAGCAGTTCTTC.

The chain uses TRBV6-5 and TRBJ1-1; D is ambiguous. Germline V CDR1 and CDR2: MNHEY, SVGAGI. The CDR3 has 14 residues. Trimming left V 0 bases short and J 1 base short, with 6 bases between. The CDR3 protein is CASSYSSRNTEAFF. The CDR3 region has the DNA TGTGCCAGCAGTTACTCGAGTAGGAACACTGAAGCTTTCTTT.

The V gene is TRBV3-1 (or the pseudogene TRBV3-2), the J gene TRBJ1-5; D perhaps matches TRBD1 (5 bases). CDR3 length: 13 residues. Germline CDR1 LGHDT, CDR2 YNNKEL (reference sequence). Deletions cut 3 bases from V and 6 bases from J, with 9 bases between. CDR3 in amino acids: CASSQGLGQPQHF. Here the CDR3 DNA reads TGTGCCAGCAGCCAGGGACTGGGTCAGCCCCAGCATTTT.

The chain has TRBV5-1 and TRBJ1-5; a weak D match, TRBD1 (5 bases). With 0 bases removed from V and 4 bases from J, the gap between germline ends came to 8 bases. The CDR3 totals 14 residues. Germline V gene data show CDR1 as SGHRS and CDR2 as YFSETQ. In DNA, the CDR3 is TGCGCCAGCAGCTTGGAGGGGCTGAATCAGCCCCAGCATTTT. Amino acids: CASSLEGLNQPQHF.

The genes are TRBV2 and TRBJ1-5; TRBD1 agrees at 9 bases. There are 15 residues in the CDR3. The V and J ends lost 6 bases and 5 bases, in that order; junction bases with no gene match: 8. The germline gives CDR1 SNHLY, CDR2 FYNNEI. CDR3 nucleotide sequence: TGTGCCAGCAGGCGACAGGGGGATCGCGATCAGCCCCAGCATTTT. This sequence encodes CASRRQGDRDQPQHF.

The rearrangement joins TRBV7-9 to TRBJ1-6; tentatively, D is TRBD1 (6 bases). CDR1 and CDR2 (germline): SEHNR, FQNEAQ (reference sequence). V lost 6 bases to trimming and J lost 0 bases, with 12 bases between them. The CDR3 contains 16 residues. The CDR3 sequence is CASSSTGSSYNSPLHF. The CDR3 DNA sequence: TGTGCCAGCAGTTCGACAGGAAGCTCCTATAATTCACCCCTCCACTTT.

The table lists this clone with a count of one. The chain carries TRBV18 and TRBJ1-5, with no clear D. CDR3 length equals 15 residues. The V end was cut by 4 bases, the J end by 5 bases, with 15 bases between. CDR1 is KGHSH and CDR2 is LQKENI in the germline V gene. CDR3 nucleotide sequence: TGTGCCAGCTCACTTAATCGCGCGGTGGATCAGCCCCAGCATTTT. This sequence encodes CASSLNRAVDQPQHF.

This chain uses TRBV2 with TRBJ1-5, with D perhaps TRBD1 (6 bases). Trimming pared 6 bases from V and 7 bases from J, leaving 19 bases between. The CDR3 is made up of 15 amino acids. Germline values: CDR1 SNHLY, CDR2 FYNNEI. CDR3 nucleotides: TGTGCCAGCAGCCTAACCGGGACACGCGGGCAGCCCCAGCATTTT. It specifies CASSLTGTRGQPQHF.

The rearrangement uses TRBV6-2 or TRBV6-3 and TRBJ1-2; TRBD1 agrees at 8 bases. In germline, CDR1 is MNHEY, CDR2 SVGEGT. This CDR3 is 13 amino acids long. V gave up 5 bases and J gave up 10 bases; unmatched junction bases: 9. The CDR3 spells CASSRTGTLDYTF. CDR3 DNA: TGTGCCAGCAGTAGGACAGGGACTTTGGACTACACCTTC.

In its sample, this clone was seen many times. This rearrangement joins TRBV19 to TRBJ1-6; 7 bases fit TRBD1. The CDR3 is 17 residues long. With 4 bases clipped from V and 6 bases from J, the junction kept 12 bases outside the gene matches. Germline CDR1 LNHDA, CDR2 SQIVND (reference sequence). CDR3 loop: CASSTPNRGDANSPLHF. The CDR3 DNA sequence: TGTGCCAGTAGTACGCCGAACAGGGGCGACGCTAATTCACCCCTCCACTTT.

The chain links TRBV7-9 to TRBJ1-1, with a weak D call TRBD1 (6 bases). Looked up from germline, CDR1 is SEHNR and CDR2 is FQNEAQ (reference sequence). The germline V and J ends were trimmed by 4 bases and 3 bases, with 15 bases remaining between them. This CDR3 spans 15 amino acids. The CDR3: CASSSWAGVDTEAFF. DNA of the CDR3: TGTGCCAGCAGCTCCTGGGCAGGGGTGGACACTGAAGCTTTCTTT.

J is TRBJ2-3 and V is TRBV6-5; 8 nucleotides line up with TRBD1. After removal of 6 bases from V and 4 bases from J, the junction contained 9 bases not matched to a gene. The CDR3 spans 15 residues. Germline-derived CDR1 and CDR2 are MNHEY and SVGAGI. CDR3 sequence: CASRLQGGVPDTQYF. DNA for the CDR3: TGTGCCAGCAGATTACAGGGGGGAGTGCCAGATACGCAGTATTTT.

This clone was counted only a few times. The chain couples TRBV7-2 to TRBJ1-2; D remains ambiguous. Germline CDR1 SGHTA, CDR2 FQGNSA. Trimming shortened V by 5 bases and J by 4 bases, and 17 bases separated the two germline ends. This CDR3 has 15 amino acids. CDR3 nucleotide sequence: TGTGCCAGCAGCCCGGAGATCGTTTCGCCCTATGGCTACACCTTC. It codes for CASSPEIVSPYGYTF.